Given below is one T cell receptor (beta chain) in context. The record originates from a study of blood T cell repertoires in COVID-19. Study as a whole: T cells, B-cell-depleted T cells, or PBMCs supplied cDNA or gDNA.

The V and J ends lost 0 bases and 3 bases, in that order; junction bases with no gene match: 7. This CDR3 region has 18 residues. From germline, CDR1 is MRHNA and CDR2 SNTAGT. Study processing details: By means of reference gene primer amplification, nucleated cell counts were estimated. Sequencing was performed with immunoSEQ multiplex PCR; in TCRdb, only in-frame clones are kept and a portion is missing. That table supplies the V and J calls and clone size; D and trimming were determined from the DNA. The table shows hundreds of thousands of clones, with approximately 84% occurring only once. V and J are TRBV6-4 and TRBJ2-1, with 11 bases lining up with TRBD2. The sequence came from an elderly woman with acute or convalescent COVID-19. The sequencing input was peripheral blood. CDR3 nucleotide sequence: TGTGCCAGCAGTGACTCGGGGCTAGCGGGGGGACTCTACAATGAGCAGTTCTTC. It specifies CASSDSGLAGGLYNEQFF.